This TCR beta chain was profiled in a study of T cells in Graves' hyperthyroidism and ophthalmopathy. Trimming took off 3 bases at V and 0 bases at J, with 12 bases between the two ends. The CDR3 contains 15 residues. CDR1 and CDR2 (germline): SQVTM, ANQGSEA. It was RNA transcripts that yielded the amplified TCR beta CDR3 regions. The primer set for the first-round RT-PCR of the TCR CDR3 was HTBI. Each CDR3 protein gets one entry after TCRdb re-called the multiplex PCR reads with MiXCR. The sample has 20,000 or so distinct CDR3 sequences, 49% seen once. These patients, aged 18 to 65, had recently diagnosed hyperthyroidism lasting under 2 months. The study excluded patients with uncontrolled infection, other autoimmune disease, pregnancy or lactation.

Source material: blood. The TCR sequence derives from a woman in her 40s with Graves' hyperthyroidism that later progressed to Graves' ophthalmopathy. The chain employs TRBV29-1 and TRBJ2-1; perhaps D is TRBD1 or TRBD2 (5 bases each). The CDR3 DNA reads TGCAGCGTTGATCCCCTTGGGGGCTCCTACAATGAGCAGTTCTTC. Encoded protein: CSVDPLGGSYNEQFF.